This TCR beta chain comes out of a study of OX40 agonist ivuxolimab in advanced cancers. Background on the study: At doses from 0.01 to 10 mg/kg, patients were given intravenous ivuxolimab every 2 weeks. The diagnoses of dose-escalation patients were hepatocellular carcinoma, melanoma, renal cell or head and neck cancer.

Study-level results: Certain nonresponding patients likewise had low normalized T-cell clonal expansion.

With regard to this clone: Its specificity is unknown.

The data were produced by immunoSEQ multiplex PCR, yet TCRdb's version contains in-frame clones alone and is incomplete. The profile covers about 83,000 clones, with around 80% appearing a single time and approximately 2% taken by the ten largest. The sample consisted of CD4+ or CD8+ T cells sorted from blood, taken in a trial of the OX40 agonist ivuxolimab. The source of this sequence is an adult with an advanced solid tumor such as melanoma, head and neck, liver or kidney cancer.

The CDR3 protein is CASSRTPSVSGNTIYF. The CDR3 DNA follows: TGTGCCAGCAGCCGTACACCCAGTGTCTCTGGAAACACCATATATTTT. The chain joins TRBV7-2 to TRBJ1-3; no definite D call. V dropped 5 bases and J dropped 0 bases, with 14 bases sitting between them. This CDR3 is 16 amino acids long. Germline assignment: CDR1 SGHTA and CDR2 FQGNSA. The whole variable domain, filled in from reference TRBV7-2 and TRBJ1-3, reads GAGVSQSPSNKVTEKGKDVELRCDPISGHTALYWYRQSLGQGLEFLIYFQGNSAPDKSGLPSDRFSAERTGGSVSTLTIQRTQQEDSAVYLCASSRTPSVSGNTIYFGEGSWLTVV.